This is a list of T cell receptor beta chains from one sample in a study of blood T cell repertoires in COVID-19. The table came from immunoSEQ multiplex PCR; TCRdb's copy has only in-frame clones and leaves some out. Seen here are roughly 250,000 clones, 85% observed once, and the top ten hold 5% to 8%. The material sequenced was peripheral blood. The source of these receptors is a woman aged 60 to 75 with active or convalescent COVID-19. Each CDR3 is given with its conserved first and last residue. The D gene is left open where the match is weak. Size values are once, few and many counts, or a class for expanded clones, and some rows have none.

clone_size | j_call | d_call | v_call | cdr3_nt | cdr3_aa
- | TRBJ2-3 | TRBD2 | TRBV10-3 | TGTGCCATCAGTGGAGGACTAGCGGACACAGATACGCAGTATTTT | CAISGGLADTDTQYF
- | TRBJ1-2 | TRBD1 | TRBV28 | TGTGCCAGCACCCTCAGCCGACAGGGAGGATTTGGCTATGGCTACACCTTC | CASTLSRQGGFGYGYTF
- | TRBJ2-3 | TRBD2 | TRBV5-8 | TGTGCCAGCAGCCTTTCCCGACTAGCGGGCTTCACAGATACGCAGTATTTT | CASSLSRLAGFTDTQYF
- | TRBJ2-4 | - | TRBV27 | TGTGCCAGCAGAGGGGCAGCTGCGCGAAACATTCAGTACTTC | CASRGAAARNIQYF
- | TRBJ1-2 | - | TRBV6-6 | TGTGCCAGCAGTCAGGACAGCTATGGCTACACCTTC | CASSQDSYGYTF
- | TRBJ2-1 | - | TRBV11-3 | TGTGCCAGCAGCTTAGTCCGGGGGAATAATGAGCAGTTCTTC | CASSLVRGNNEQFF
- | TRBJ2-3 | TRBD1 | TRBV19 | TGTGCCAGTAGTACTTACCGGGACAGGGGGAGAGATACGCAGTATTTT | CASSTYRDRGRDTQYF
- | TRBJ2-5 | TRBD2 | TRBV7-8 | TGTGCCAGCAGCAGAAGCGGGAAGGACGAGACCCAGTACTTC | CASSRSGKDETQYF
- | TRBJ2-1 | - | TRBV5-1 | TGCGCCAGCAGCGCTTTAGACTCTAGGCTTAATGAGCAGTTCTTC | CASSALDSRLNEQFF
- | TRBJ2-5 | TRBD1 | TRBV12-5 | TGTGCTAGTGGTTTGGGGACAGGACCTCAAGAGACCCAGTACTTC | CASGLGTGPQETQYF
- | TRBJ2-3 | TRBD2 | TRBV19 | TGTGCCAGCGCGGGGGTGGGAGCAGATACGCAGTATTTT | CASAGVGADTQYF
- | TRBJ2-7 | - | TRBV3-1/TRBV3-2 | TGTGCCAGCAGCGCCACTATACAGGCGATAGTAGGCGAGCAGTACTTC | CASSATIQAIVGEQYF
- | TRBJ1-2 | - | TRBV29-1 | TGCAGCGCCTCGGTCCGGGGAGAAAATGGCTACACCTTC | CSASVRGENGYTF
- | TRBJ1-5 | - | TRBV19 | TGTGCCAGTAGTCCAGGACTAGGGACGGGCGTCCTCGGCCAGCCCCAGCATTTT | CASSPGLGTGVLGQPQHF
- | TRBJ1-6 | - | TRBV19 | TGTGCCAGTAGTATGAAGGACAGCTACTCCTATAATTCACCCCTCCACTTT | CASSMKDSYSYNSPLHF
- | TRBJ2-1 | TRBD2 | TRBV10-2 | TGCGCCAGCAGTGGGCGGGAGAGATCCTACAATGAGCAGTTCTTC | CASSGRERSYNEQFF
few | TRBJ2-1 | - | TRBV19 | TGTGCCAGTAGTGTCACTAGCTCCTACAATGAGCAGTTCTTC | CASSVTSSYNEQFF